A selection of T cell receptor beta chains follows, all from one sample in a study of shared clonotypes between healthy human individuals. TCRdb's copy holds only in-frame clones and misses some; the assay was immunoSEQ multiplex PCR. The sample includes about 1.5 million clones, approximately 98% of them seen just once. The sample comprised naive CD4+ T cells sorted from blood. The receptors here all came from a man aged 30 to 39 in good health. The CDR3 runs from the conserved cysteine through the conserved F or W. The order of the fields is V gene, D gene, clone size, J gene, CDR3 length, CDR3 DNA, CDR3 protein. A D gene is named only where the DNA matches it firmly. Clone size is not always given. Where it is, it says once, few, many or a class for expanded clones.

V: TRBV18; D: TRBD1; size: -; J: TRBJ2-7; length: 16; DNA: TGTGCCAGCTCACCACCTTTGGGACAGGGGAGGTACGAGCAGTACTTC; CDR3: CASSPPLGQGRYEQYF
V: TRBV5-1; D: TRBD2; size: -; J: TRBJ2-7; length: 16; DNA: TGCGCCAGCAGCTTGTGGCTAGCGGGAGGGGGCGACGAGCAGTACTTC; CDR3: CASSLWLAGGGDEQYF
V: TRBV6-1; D: -; size: once; J: TRBJ2-7; length: 13; DNA: TGTGCCAGCAGTACACAGGGTCCCTACGAGCAGTACTTC; CDR3: CASSTQGPYEQYF
V: TRBV5-1; D: -; size: -; J: TRBJ2-1; length: 14; DNA: TGCGCCAGCAGCTTGGTCACTCCTAACAATGAGCAGTTCTTC; CDR3: CASSLVTPNNEQFF
V: TRBV5-3; D: -; size: -; J: TRBJ1-5; length: 16; DNA: TGTGCCAGAAGCTTGAGGCCCCTGTCTAGCAATCAGCCCCAGCATTTT; CDR3: CARSLRPLSSNQPQHF
V: TRBV18; D: TRBD1; size: -; J: TRBJ1-5; length: 15; DNA: TGTGCCAGCTCACCCGGACAGGGGGCTTCTCAGCCCCAGCATTTT; CDR3: CASSPGQGASQPQHF
V: TRBV5-4; D: -; size: -; J: TRBJ2-3; length: 13; DNA: TGTGCCAGCAGCTTGGACCATACAGATACGCAGTATTTT; CDR3: CASSLDHTDTQYF
V: TRBV11-2; D: -; size: -; J: TRBJ1-5; length: 12; DNA: TGTGCCAGCAGCAGGGGATCGGAGCCCCAGCATTTT; CDR3: CASSRGSEPQHF
V: TRBV9; D: -; size: -; J: TRBJ2-3; length: 13; DNA: TGTGCCAGCAGCGTTGGGAGCCCAGATACGCAGTATTTT; CDR3: CASSVGSPDTQYF
V: TRBV5-4; D: -; size: -; J: TRBJ2-7; length: 14; DNA: TGTGCCAGCAGCTTGGGGAGACAAACCTACGAGCAGTACTTC; CDR3: CASSLGRQTYEQYF
V: TRBV18; D: -; size: -; J: TRBJ1-2; length: 15; DNA: TGTGCCAGCTCACTGGTGGAGGCATCGAGCTATGGCTACACCTTC; CDR3: CASSLVEASSYGYTF
V: TRBV4-3; D: -; size: -; J: TRBJ2-3; length: 16; DNA: TGCGCCAGCAGCCAAGTAGGGCGCCAGAGCACAGATACGCAGTATTTT; CDR3: CASSQVGRQSTDTQYF
V: TRBV7-8; D: -; size: -; J: TRBJ2-1; length: 13; DNA: TGTGCCAGCAGCTTATCGAGGGAGAATGAGCAGTTCTTC; CDR3: CASSLSRENEQFF
V: TRBV7-2; D: TRBD2; size: -; J: TRBJ2-7; length: 15; DNA: TGTGCCAGCAGCTTAATAGCTAGCGGAGACTGGGAGCAGTACTTC; CDR3: CASSLIASGDWEQYF
V: TRBV5-4; D: TRBD1; size: -; J: TRBJ1-1; length: 17; DNA: TGTGCCAGCAGCTTGGGGTGGGACAGGGGGAGGGACACTGAAGCTTTCTTT; CDR3: CASSLGWDRGRDTEAFF
V: TRBV5-1; D: TRBD2; size: -; J: TRBJ2-3; length: 15; DNA: TGCGCCAGCAGCAGGGGTAGCGGGAGCGCAGATACGCAGTATTTT; CDR3: CASSRGSGSADTQYF
V: TRBV6-5; D: -; size: -; J: TRBJ2-4; length: 14; DNA: TGTGCCAGCAGTTCGGGGTTTGACAAAAACATTCAGTACTTC; CDR3: CASSSGFDKNIQYF
V: TRBV28; D: -; size: -; J: TRBJ1-1; length: 13; DNA: TGTGCCAGCAGTTCGTCTCCGACACCTGAAGCTTTCTTT; CDR3: CASSSSPTPEAFF
V: TRBV5-1; D: -; size: -; J: TRBJ1-3; length: 13; DNA: TGCGCCAGCAGACCGAGCTCTGGAAACACCATATATTTT; CDR3: CASRPSSGNTIYF
V: TRBV9; D: -; size: -; J: TRBJ1-2; length: 14; DNA: TGTGCCAGCAGCGTAGATTGGGGCTTGGTCGGCTACACCTTC; CDR3: CASSVDWGLVGYTF
V: TRBV9; D: -; size: -; J: TRBJ2-7; length: 12; DNA: TGTGCCAGCAGCACCTCAGAGTGGGTGCAGTACTTC; CDR3: CASSTSEWVQYF
V: TRBV18; D: TRBD1; size: -; J: TRBJ1-2; length: 13; DNA: TGTGCCAGCTCACCAGCAGGGGGGGATGGCTACACCTTC; CDR3: CASSPAGGDGYTF
V: TRBV6-1; D: TRBD2; size: -; J: TRBJ2-4; length: 17; DNA: TGTGCCAGCAGTGGACGACTAGCGGGAGTCTTTCGGGACATTCAGTACTTC; CDR3: CASSGRLAGVFRDIQYF
V: TRBV28; D: -; size: -; J: TRBJ2-7; length: 17; DNA: TGTGCCAGCAGTCCCCATCCTCTACATAGGACGAACTACGAGCAGTACTTC; CDR3: CASSPHPLHRTNYEQYF
V: TRBV29-1; D: TRBD2; size: once; J: TRBJ2-2; length: 14; DNA: TGCAGCGTTGACCTAGCGGGAGTTGCCGGGGAGCTGTTTTTT; CDR3: CSVDLAGVAGELFF
V: TRBV19; D: -; size: -; J: TRBJ2-7; length: 14; DNA: TGTGCCAGTAGTATTGTGGCCTACTCCTACGAGCAGTACTTC; CDR3: CASSIVAYSYEQYF
V: TRBV5-1; D: TRBD2; size: -; J: TRBJ2-1; length: 15; DNA: TGCGCCAGCAGGTCGACTAGCGGGACATACAATGAGCAGTTCTTC; CDR3: CASRSTSGTYNEQFF
V: TRBV18; D: TRBD1; size: -; J: TRBJ2-7; length: 14; DNA: TGTGCCAGCTCACAAGACAGGGCGTCGCTCGAGCAGTACTTC; CDR3: CASSQDRASLEQYF
V: TRBV5-4; D: -; size: -; J: TRBJ1-3; length: 14; DNA: TGTGCCAGCAGCTTGGATGTGGGTGGAAACACCATATATTTT; CDR3: CASSLDVGGNTIYF
V: TRBV2; D: -; size: -; J: TRBJ1-3; length: 14; DNA: TGTGCCAGCAGTGTTGCAGGGTCTGGAAACACCATATATTTT; CDR3: CASSVAGSGNTIYF
V: TRBV2; D: -; size: once; J: TRBJ2-2; length: 16; DNA: TGTGCCAGCGAGGGGGACTCCCTTCGCTCCACCGGGGAGCTGTTTTTT; CDR3: CASEGDSLRSTGELFF
V: TRBV11-3; D: TRBD2; size: -; J: TRBJ2-1; length: 16; DNA: TGTGCCAGCAGCATTAGCGGGTCTAGCTCCTACAATGAGCAGTTCTTC; CDR3: CASSISGSSSYNEQFF
V: TRBV28; D: TRBD1; size: -; J: TRBJ1-2; length: 14; DNA: TGTGCCAGCAGCGAACAACCGGGACAGACTTATTTTGCCTTC; CDR3: CASSEQPGQTYFAF